Below, one TCR beta chain is given with its context. This clonotype occurred many times. Its antigen remains unidentified. Nothing much larger sits one base from this clone, and base qualities are not available. Between the V and J ends, shortened by 6 bases and 3 bases respectively, the junction contains 11 bases. The CDR3 runs 13 residues from the cysteine to the phenylalanine. Only the CDR3 region is kept as DNA, spanning 39 bases read in frame from base 1. In the germline V gene, CDR1 corresponds to MNHNS and CDR2 to SASEGT. The data were obtained in a study of breast tumors, draining lymph nodes, adjacent tissues (dated by TCRdb to 2016 to 2017). Background for the entire study: The study compared TCR beta repertoires across tumor, adjacent nontumor tissue and axillary lymph nodes from breast cancer patients. In human breast cancer, the study set out to assess how tumor, surrounding tissue and draining lymph node repertoires relate to one another and whether T cells might be exchanged between them.

Sequencing took place on an Illumina HiSeq 2000. TCR beta chain libraries were generated through multiplex PCR amplification. High-throughput sequencing was used to analyze the amplified TCR beta chain products. TCRdb trimmed the raw reads at Q25, called clones with MiXCR and kept productive beta chains. Entries that share a CDR3 protein sequence are merged under the most common genes and DNA. Across this sample there are 45,000 to 65,000 distinct CDR3 sequences, with 35% to 50% seen only once. The leading ten clones occupy under 12% of the sample. Summary of the overall study and its limitations: The data were considered consistent with most tumor T cells being derived from the lymph node and subsequently expanding within tumor tissue. Tumor and nontumor tissue repertoires were significantly more similar in luminal-like than in basal-like breast cancer. The study presented the conclusion that tumor T cells originate in lymph nodes as consistent with a hypothesis, not as something directly demonstrated. Tumor T-cell repertoires showed less diversity than lymph node repertoires and more diversity than nontumor tissue repertoires, and tumor T-cell repertoires showed preferential V and J gene usage.

The TCR originated in a female donor with breast cancer. Some clones in this sample may be carry-over from other donors' samples. What was sequenced was breast tumor tissue. This chain joins TRBV6-1 to TRBJ1-1, and the D gene may be TRBD1, 6 bases matching. The DNA is as follows: TGTGCCAGCAGAAGGGGGAAGGACACTGAAGCTTTCTTT. The translation is CASRRGKDTEAFF.